A single T cell receptor beta chain is shown here with its context. The antigen is unknown. Per germline, CDR1 GTSNPN and CDR2 SVGIG (reference sequence). V dropped 4 bases and J dropped 7; count of bases not matched to a gene: 6. The CDR3 totals 13 residues. Sequencing was performed with immunoSEQ multiplex PCR; in TCRdb, only in-frame clones are kept and a portion is missing. Of tens of thousands of clones listed, roughly 89% are singletons. These data originate in a study of T cell responses to AZD1222 COVID-19 vaccine. Study-wide results and caveats: Regions 160-218 and 743-854 held dominance among vaccine-associated CD4 TCRs, which spanned spike. Reportedly, nearly half of unique spike TCRs recognized epitopes outside B.1.351/B.1.1.7 mutations. In a largely white British group with more females than males, clonal diversity was possibly underestimated. Recipients of two AZD1222 doses showed rising Spike-specific TCR breadth and depth.

This TCR derives from an adult who received the AZD1222 COVID-19 vaccine. The rearrangement links TRBV30 to TRBJ2-2; 7 bases fit TRBD2. Specimen: peripheral blood, collected 28 days after the second AZD1222 dose. This CDR3 reads CAWNLRGVGELFF. The CDR3 bases are TGTGCCTGGAATTTACGGGGGGTCGGGGAGCTGTTTTTT.